This T cell receptor beta chain came from a study of T cells in localized non-small cell lung cancer. Trimming removed 3 bases from V and 4 bases from J; junction bases left unmatched: 4. Germline CDR1 is KGHSH and CDR2 is LQKENI. The CDR3 covers 15 residues. Here immunoSEQ multiplex PCR was the method, and the copy in TCRdb shows in-frame clones only, minus some. The repertoire holds about 20,000 clones, with around 90% as singletons. Study-wide points: Because researchers sequenced only one region of the tumor, heterogeneity is still possible. In adjacent lung, a median roughly 57 of the top 100 tumor clones were found. Longer overall survival was associated with a higher density of T cells in the blood. Adjacent uninvolved lung had the highest clonality, suggesting focused antigen responses.

Concerning this clone itself: Its target is unknown.

The specimen comprised peripheral blood, sampled before any cancer treatment. This TCR was sampled from a male donor at least 60 years old with stage I squamous cell lung carcinoma. This chain links TRBV18 with TRBJ1-2; 11 bases map to TRBD1. CDR3 sequence: CASSPGTGGSYGYTF. Here the CDR3 DNA reads TGTGCCAGCTCACCCGGGACAGGGGGATCCTATGGCTACACCTTC.